The source of this T cell receptor beta chain is a study of shared clonotypes between healthy human individuals (dated by TCRdb to 2020 to 2022). Background for the entire study: The cohort comprised a couple of women and three men aged 18 to 49 years. To increase sequencing depth and limit assay-specific biases, TCR repertoire library preparation and sequencing were carried out by different laboratories using diverse techniques. Leukapheresis yielded between about 0.85 and 9.5 billion PBMCs per donor. For each donor, three plates each were used for CD4 naive and CD4 memory, two plates were used for CD8 naive, and one plate was used for CD8 memory. To estimate repertoire size and how much clonotype sharing occurs between individuals, the study deeply sequenced the blood TCR repertoires of 5 or 6 healthy adults. Results and caveats for the whole study, not just this receptor: Compared with non-shared clonotypes, clonotypes shared by all four sorted-subset donors had higher generation probabilities. Sampling was restricted to blood, and TCR repertoires in tissue are likely to differ from TCR repertoires in blood. When several donors were compared, the shared fraction of clonotypes was about 5.5% for naive CD4, 3.5% for naive CD8, more than 2% for memory CD4, and around 0.4% for memory CD8. Larger estimated clonotype richness was generally found for naive subsets than for memory subsets. Based on pairwise subsampling, the degree of clonotype sharing among donors was expected to be affected by sequencing depth. Even with the large sequencing depth, rarefaction of the sorted-subset datasets indicated that sequencing was incomplete. Because the study included a small number of donors, the genetic and exposure-history diversity represented was limited.

About this clone: Its recognized antigen is unknown. The sample holds no much larger clone one base away, and base qualities are not on file.

The donors were healthy, HIV-negative adults with no recently reported acute infections or vaccinations. Every donor was a Caucasian adult residing in Nashville, Tennessee, USA. CD4+ T cells were enriched by magnetic negative selection, after which naive cells were positively selected on CD45RA and the negative fraction was taken as the memory subset. Blood was collected by leukapheresis, and PBMCs were isolated by Ficoll-Histopaque density gradient centrifugation and then cryopreserved in liquid nitrogen vapor phase. Purity and quantity of every magnetically sorted T cell population were checked by analytical flow cytometry. Each sorted fraction had its genomic DNA isolated and then quantified by UV absorbance on a Nanodrop 2000c. The cysteine opens and the phenylalanine closes a CDR3 of 17 amino acids. Only the CDR3 region is kept as DNA, spanning 51 bases read in frame from base 1. Trimming removed 4 bases from V and 7 bases from J; the gene matches leave 17 bases unexplained. Per the germline V gene (reference sequence), SEHNR is the CDR1 and FQNEAQ is the CDR2.

Using the deep immunoSEQ assay, multiplex PCR amplified TCR CDR3 regions from genomic DNA. Extracted genomic DNA from each cell subset was distributed evenly across all wells of several immunoSEQ 96-well plates, and each plate was treated as a replicate. For sorted subsets, about 0.2 ug genomic DNA, equal to about 30,000 T cell genomes, was loaded into each replicate PCR. Purified libraries were measured with a Qubit 3.0 fluorometer, size-checked on a Bioanalyzer 2100, and measured again with the KAPA Library Quantification kit. Every immunoSEQ 96-well plate was sequenced on a dedicated single-read 150-cycle Illumina NextSeq 550 flow cell. As for the authors' bioinformatics: Because the immunoSEQ output held only junctional sequences and lacked quality scores, the filtering could not match the filtering applied to full-length reads. Sequences were annotated with PyIR, a Python wrapper for IgBLAST v1.9, and V/J genes and CDR3 were assigned using IMGT germline references. Any read was removed if the V/J assignment was weak (E-value above 1e-6), the CDR3 was missing, or the read contained stop codons, out-of-frame junctions, or ambiguous translated residues. V3J clonotypes were defined as sequences sharing the same inferred V gene, J gene, and CDR3 amino acid sequence. Percentage overlap between repertoires was computed as shared unique clonotypes divided by the size of the smaller repertoire. Richness of each repertoire was evaluated using RTK rarefaction, the Chao1 estimator, and Recon v2.1 estimates of unobserved clonotypes. For all TCRbeta clonotypes obtained by the gDNA method from several donors, generation probabilities were computed with OLGA. Imported from immuneACCESS, the table was reduced by TCRdb to in-frame sequences with V and J called. These copies leave out some clones; in studies compared against another copy, an unresolved V gene accounts for under half, and the cause of the remainder is not known. The V and J calls and clone size come from that table; D and trimming were worked out from the DNA. For this sample the table gives more than 2 million clones, of which approximately 96% were detected only once. In total, the top ten clones hold around 0.13% of the sample.

Material: naive CD4+ T cells sorted from blood. The cell subset or site label on this specimen signifies: CD45RA+ positively selected. The V and J genes are TRBV7-9 and TRBJ1-2, with 8 junctional bases fitting TRBD1. The sequence was obtained from a man younger than 35 in good health. The base sequence is TGTGCCAGCAGCTGGGGGACAGGTACGACTTTAGGGAGTGGCTACACCTTC. Translated, this is CASSWGTGTTLGSGYTF.